The TCR beta chain described here comes from a study of CD8+ T cells in alopecia areata. V lost 0 bases and J lost 6, with 10 bases in between. Germline V lookup: CDR1 NNHNN, CDR2 SYGAGS (reference sequence). The CDR3 spans 14 residues. Points on this clone: Genes and germline come from the mouse. The sequence runs out 4 residues before the end of the CDR3; the remainder is reconstructed from the germline J gene.

Following RNA extraction, reverse transcription yielded cDNA that acted as the sequencing template. Assay: immunoSEQ multiplex PCR; the TCRdb copy retains only in-frame clones and omits some. The specimen gives approximately 280,000 clones without singletons; the ten biggest hold roughly 1.2%. The study sorted pooled cutaneous lymph node cells by CD4, CD8alpha, NKG2D, NKG2ACE and other markers. V and J are TRBV13-2 and TRBJ2-1; D possibly uses TRBD1 or TRBD2 (6 bases each). This sequence originates from a C3H/HeJ mouse with alopecia areata. MHC haplotype: H2-k. Material for sequencing was CD4+ T cells sorted from a lymph node. The CDR3 sequence is CASGDGGRTAEQFF. The CDR3 DNA, read in part, is TGTGCCAGCGGTGATGGGGGGCGCACTGCT.